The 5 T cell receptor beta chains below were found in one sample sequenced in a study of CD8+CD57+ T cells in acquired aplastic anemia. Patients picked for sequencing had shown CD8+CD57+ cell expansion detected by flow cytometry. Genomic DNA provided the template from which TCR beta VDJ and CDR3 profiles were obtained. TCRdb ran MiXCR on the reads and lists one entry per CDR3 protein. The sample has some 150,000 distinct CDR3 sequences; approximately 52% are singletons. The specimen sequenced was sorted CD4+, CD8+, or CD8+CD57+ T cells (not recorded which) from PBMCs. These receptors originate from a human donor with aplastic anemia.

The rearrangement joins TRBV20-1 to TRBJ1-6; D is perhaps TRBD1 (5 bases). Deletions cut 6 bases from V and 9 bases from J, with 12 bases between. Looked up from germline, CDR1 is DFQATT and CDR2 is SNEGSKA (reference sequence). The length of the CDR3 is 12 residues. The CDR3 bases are TGCAGTGCAGCAGGGCCAGGTTCACCCCTCCACTTT. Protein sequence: CSAAGPGSPLHF.

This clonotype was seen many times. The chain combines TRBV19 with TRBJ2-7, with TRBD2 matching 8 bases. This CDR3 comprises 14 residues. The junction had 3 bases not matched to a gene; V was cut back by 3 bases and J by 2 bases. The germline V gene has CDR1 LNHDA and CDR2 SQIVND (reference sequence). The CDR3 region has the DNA TGTGCCAGTAGTATTTTCGGGGGGGCCTACGAGCAGTACTTC. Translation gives CASSIFGGAYEQYF.

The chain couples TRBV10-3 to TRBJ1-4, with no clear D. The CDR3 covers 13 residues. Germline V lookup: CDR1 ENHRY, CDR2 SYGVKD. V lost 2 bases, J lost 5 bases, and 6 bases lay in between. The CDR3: CAISERSNEKLFF. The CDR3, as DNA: TGTGCCATCAGTGAGCGGTCGAATGAAAAACTGTTTTTT.

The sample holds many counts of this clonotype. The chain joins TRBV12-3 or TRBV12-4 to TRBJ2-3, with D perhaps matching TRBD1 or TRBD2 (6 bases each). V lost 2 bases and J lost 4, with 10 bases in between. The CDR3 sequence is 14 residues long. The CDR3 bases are TGTGCCAGCAGTTTACTTGGGGGGCCAGATACGCAGTATTTT. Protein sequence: CASSLLGGPDTQYF.

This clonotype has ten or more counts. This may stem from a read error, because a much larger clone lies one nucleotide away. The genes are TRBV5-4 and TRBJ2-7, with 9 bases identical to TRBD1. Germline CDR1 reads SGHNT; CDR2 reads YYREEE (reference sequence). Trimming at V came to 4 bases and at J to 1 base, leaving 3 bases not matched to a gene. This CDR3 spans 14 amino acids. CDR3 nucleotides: TGTGCCAGCAGCACCGGGACAGGGTCCTACGAGCAGTACTTC. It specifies CASSTGTGSYEQYF.